One sample yielded the 20 T cell receptor beta chains listed below, sequenced in a study of cytomegalovirus exposure and HLA in healthy donors. PCR employed 60 Vbeta and 13 Jbeta primers. Method: immunoSEQ multiplex PCR; TCRdb's copy keeps in-frame clones and lacks some. The sample data list about 120,000 clones. Sequenced material: PBMCs. The receptors shown here come from a woman between 35 and 50 years old in good health and CMV-seropositive.

V gene TRBV28 combines with J gene TRBJ1-5, with D possibly matching TRBD1 (5 bases). V gave up 2 bases and J gave up 2 bases, with 10 bases separating them. CDR3 size: 15 residues. Germline CDR1 MDHEN, CDR2 SYDVKM. CDR3 bases: TGTGCCAGCAGTTTAATAGGGGTCGGCAATCAGCCCCAGCATTTT. Amino acids: CASSLIGVGNQPQHF.

The V and J genes are TRBV9 and TRBJ2-1; 13 positions match TRBD2. Germline CDR1 SGDLS, CDR2 YYNGEE. CDR3 length: 15 residues. V was clipped by 3 bases and J by 10 bases; unmatched bases: 7. CDR3 in DNA: TGTGCCAGCAGCGCCACTAGCGGGAGGGCCAAGGAGCAGTTCTTC. It encodes CASSATSGRAKEQFF.

The rearrangement joins TRBV10-2 to TRBJ2-3; D is perhaps TRBD2 (6 bases). Trimming removed 4 bases at V and 0 bases at J, with 14 bases between. CDR1 and CDR2 from the germline V gene are WSHSY and SAAADI. This CDR3 comprises 16 residues. The CDR3 nucleotides are TGCGCCAGCAGTGGGGGCGAGGCGGGGAGCACAGATACGCAGTATTTT. It specifies CASSGGEAGSTDTQYF.

The chain combines TRBV28 with TRBJ2-7; the D gene is possibly TRBD1 (6 bases). The CDR3 is 15 amino acids. Germline lookup yields CDR1 MDHEN and CDR2 SYDVKM. The germline V and J ends were trimmed by 6 bases and 1 base, with 16 bases remaining between them. CDR3 loop: CASSPRSGASYEQYF. The CDR3 coding sequence is TGTGCCAGCAGCCCGAGGTCAGGGGCGTCCTACGAGCAGTACTTC.

The V gene is TRBV7-8, the J gene TRBJ2-7, with TRBD2 as a possible D gene (5 bases). The germline CDR1 and CDR2 sequences are SGHVS and FQNEAQ. With 1 base removed from V and 7 bases from J, the gap between germline ends came to 14 bases. This CDR3 is built from 14 residues. The CDR3 loop reads CASSLEAGGVEQYF. Written as DNA, the CDR3 is TGTGCCAGCAGCTTAGAGGCGGGTGGGGTTGAGCAGTACTTC.

This sequence joins TRBV15 and TRBJ1-5; D remains ambiguous. The germline V gene has CDR1 LNHNV and CDR2 YYDKDF (reference sequence). The CDR3 spans 14 residues. Trimming pared 1 base from V and 0 bases from J, leaving 4 bases between. CDR3 amino acids: CATSRAYSNQPQHF. The DNA of the CDR3 is TGTGCCACCAGCAGAGCTTATAGCAATCAGCCCCAGCATTTT.

The V gene is TRBV29-1, the J gene TRBJ1-2, with a weak D call TRBD1 (5 bases). Germline assignment: CDR1 SQVTM and CDR2 ANQGSEA. The CDR3 is 14 residues long. V was trimmed by 5 bases and J by 2 bases, leaving 15 bases between them. The CDR3 loop is CSVRRQDTNYGYTF. DNA for the CDR3: TGCAGCGTTCGTAGGCAGGACACGAACTATGGCTACACCTTC.

V gene TRBV7-2 combines with J gene TRBJ2-2, with 8 bases matching TRBD2. Trimming removed 2 bases from V and 6 bases from J; junction bases left unmatched: 5. This CDR3 region has 15 residues. Germline V lookup: CDR1 SGHTA, CDR2 FQGNSA. The CDR3 DNA is TGTGCCAGCAGCTTACGGCGGGAGGTCTCCGGGGAGCTGTTTTTT. Translating gives CASSLRREVSGELFF.

The rearrangement uses TRBV18 and TRBJ1-1; possible D gene TRBD1, 5 bases. Germline CDR1 reads KGHSH; CDR2 reads LQKENI. V lost 6 bases and J 5 bases, leaving 22 bases between the germline ends. CDR3 length: 16 amino acids. CDR3 sequence (DNA): TGTGCCAGCTCTCAACTACCGGGGGGGACTCAAACTGAAGCTTTCTTT. It encodes CASSQLPGGTQTEAFF. Based on the CDR3 plus reference TRBV18 and TRBJ1-1, the full variable domain is NAGVMQNPRHLVRRRGQEARLRCSPMKGHSHVYWYRQLPEEGLKFMVYLQKENIIDESGMPKERFSAEFPKEGPSILRIQQVVRGDSAAYFCASSQLPGGTQTEAFFGQGTRLTVV.

This rearrangement joins TRBV10-3 to TRBJ1-1; 9 bases line up with TRBD1. Germline CDR1 and CDR2: ENHRY and SYGVKD. CDR3 length equals 14 residues. Unmatched junction bases numbered 8, after V lost 6 bases and J lost 6 bases. This chain's CDR3 is CAISNRDRDSEAFF. CDR3 nucleotide sequence: TGTGCCATCAGCAACCGGGACAGGGACTCTGAAGCTTTCTTT.

The chain links TRBV19 to TRBJ1-5; 11 nucleotides line up with TRBD1. The V and J ends lost 6 bases and 5 bases, in that order; junction bases with no gene match: 6. In germline, CDR1 is LNHDA, CDR2 SQIVND (reference sequence). This CDR3 region has 15 residues. CDR3 region: CASSGTGGRDQPQHF. The CDR3 coding sequence is TGTGCCAGTAGCGGGACAGGGGGACGGGATCAGCCCCAGCATTTT.

The genes are TRBV7-9 and TRBJ2-7; TRBD1 aligns across 7 bases. Looked up from germline, CDR1 is SEHNR and CDR2 is FQNEAQ (reference sequence). CDR3 size: 14 residues. V dropped 5 bases and J dropped 3; count of bases not matched to a gene: 7. The CDR3 loop reads CASSVTGKGYEQYF. Here the CDR3 DNA reads TGTGCCAGCAGCGTGACAGGGAAGGGCTACGAGCAGTACTTC.

V is TRBV5-1 and J is TRBJ1-2; 9 bases map to TRBD1. The J segment lost 4 bases and the V segment lost 3 bases, leaving 10 bases of the junction unmatched. The CDR3 is 16 amino acids. Germline loops: CDR1 SGHRS, CDR2 YFSETQ. In DNA form, the CDR3 reads TGCGCCAGCAGCTCATCCGGGACAGGGATCGGCTATGGCTACACCTTC. Amino acids: CASSSSGTGIGYGYTF.

J is TRBJ2-1 and V is TRBV5-6; possible D gene TRBD2, 6 bases. V was pared by 3 bases and J by 6 bases, with 16 bases between. Looked up from germline, CDR1 is SGHDT and CDR2 is YYEEEE. This CDR3 is built from 15 residues. The CDR3 here is CASSSGLGAVNEQFF. For the CDR3, the DNA is TGTGCCAGCAGCTCGGGACTCGGAGCCGTCAATGAGCAGTTCTTC.

The DNA for the CDR3 is TGTGCCAGCAGTTTTTCTGGCGGGGCGGGGACTGAAGCTTTCTTT. Translation: CASSFSGGAGTEAFF. The rearrangement links TRBV6-6 to TRBJ1-1, with D perhaps matching TRBD1 (5 bases). V was shortened by 4 bases and J by 5 bases, with 17 bases between the two germline ends. The CDR3 is 15 residues long. The germline V gene encodes CDR1 MNHNY and CDR2 SVGAGI (reference sequence).

J is TRBJ2-2 and V is TRBV5-1, with 14 positions matching TRBD2. Unmatched junction bases numbered 11, after V lost 5 bases and J lost 8 bases. Germline V gene lookup returns CDR1 SGHRS and CDR2 YFSETQ. The CDR3 loop spans 17 amino acids. This CDR3 is CASRARLAGGPSGELFF. The CDR3 coding sequence is TGCGCCAGCAGGGCTCGACTAGCGGGAGGGCCGTCGGGGGAGCTGTTTTTT.

This chain joins TRBV13 and TRBJ2-1, with a possible D match to TRBD2 (6 bases). V was pared by 3 bases and J by 0 bases, with 12 bases between. This CDR3 is 16 amino acids long. Germline CDR1 and CDR2: PRHDT and FYEKMQ (reference sequence). The CDR3 is CASSFVGDFSYNEQFF. CDR3 sequence (DNA): TGTGCCAGCAGCTTCGTAGGGGACTTCTCCTACAATGAGCAGTTCTTC.

The chain has TRBV28 and TRBJ2-5, with D maybe TRBD2 (6 bases). Trimming removed 9 bases at V and 4 bases at J, with 18 bases between. The CDR3 loop spans 14 amino acids. Germline CDR1 is MDHEN and CDR2 is SYDVKM. As DNA, the CDR3 is TGTGCCAGTAGGGGCTCGGGAGATGGAGAGACCCAGTACTTC. Residues: CASRGSGDGETQYF.

V is TRBV19 and J is TRBJ2-1; 8 bases agree with TRBD2. CDR1 is LNHDA and CDR2 is SQIVND in the germline V gene (reference sequence). The V segment lost 4 bases and the J segment 0 bases; nucleotides outside the gene matches: 2. This CDR3 comprises 15 residues. CDR3 sequence: CASSRTSGSYNEQFF. CDR3 coding DNA: TGTGCCAGTAGTAGAACTAGCGGCTCCTACAATGAGCAGTTCTTC.

The rearrangement links TRBV19 to TRBJ1-3; unclear D gene. Trimming cost V 7 bases and J 1 base, with 14 bases left between them. The CDR3 consists of 15 residues. Germline assignment: CDR1 LNHDA and CDR2 SQIVND (reference sequence). CDR3 bases: TGTGCCAGTAACACATACCGGGATTCTGGAAACACCATATATTTT. Protein product: CASNTYRDSGNTIYF.